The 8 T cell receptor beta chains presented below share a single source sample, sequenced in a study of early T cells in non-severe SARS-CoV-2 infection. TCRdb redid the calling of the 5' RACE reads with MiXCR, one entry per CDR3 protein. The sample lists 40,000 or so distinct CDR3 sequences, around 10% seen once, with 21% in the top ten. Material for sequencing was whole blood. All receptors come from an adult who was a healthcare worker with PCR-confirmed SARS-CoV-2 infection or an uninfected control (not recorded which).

CDR3 sequence (DNA): TGTGCCAGCAGTTCCCCAACTGCCGTTAAAGAGACCCAGTACTTC. It specifies CASSSPTAVKETQYF. The chain carries TRBV28 and TRBJ2-5; D call uncertain. With 4 bases removed from V and 3 bases from J, the gap between germline ends came to 15 bases. This CDR3 has 15 amino acids. Germline values: CDR1 MDHEN, CDR2 SYDVKM.

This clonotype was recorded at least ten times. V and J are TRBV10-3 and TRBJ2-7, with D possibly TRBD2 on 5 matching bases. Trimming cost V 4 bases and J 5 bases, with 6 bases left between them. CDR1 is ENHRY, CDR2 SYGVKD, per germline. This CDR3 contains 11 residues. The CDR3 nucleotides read TGTGCCATCAGTGTGGAGGACGAGCAGTACTTC. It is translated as CAISVEDEQYF.

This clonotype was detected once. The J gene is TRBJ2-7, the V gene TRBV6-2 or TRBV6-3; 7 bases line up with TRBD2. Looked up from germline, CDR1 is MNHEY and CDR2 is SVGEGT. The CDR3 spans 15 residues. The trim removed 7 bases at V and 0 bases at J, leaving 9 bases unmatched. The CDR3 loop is CASTRASSGSYEQYF. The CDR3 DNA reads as TGTGCCAGCACTAGGGCCTCTAGCGGCTCCTACGAGCAGTACTTC.

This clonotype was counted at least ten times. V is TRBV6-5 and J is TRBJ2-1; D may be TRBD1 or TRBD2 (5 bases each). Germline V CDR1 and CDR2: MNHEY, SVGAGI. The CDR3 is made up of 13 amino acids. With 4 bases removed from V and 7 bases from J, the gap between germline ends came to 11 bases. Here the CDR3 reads CASSWDPWNEQFF. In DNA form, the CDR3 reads TGTGCCAGCAGTTGGGACCCCTGGAATGAGCAGTTCTTC.

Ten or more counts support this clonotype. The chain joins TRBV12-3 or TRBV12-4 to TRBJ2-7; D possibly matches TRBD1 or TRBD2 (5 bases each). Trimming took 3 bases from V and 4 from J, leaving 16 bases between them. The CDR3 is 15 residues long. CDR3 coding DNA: TGTGCCAGCAGTTTGGTTCAGGGAAGGAGGTACGAGCAGTACTTC. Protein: CASSLVQGRRYEQYF.

In DNA form, the CDR3 reads TGTGCCAGCGGAAACATAAACGTAAACACCATATATTTT. Translating gives CASGNINVNTIYF. The rearrangement uses TRBV28 and TRBJ1-3; no clear D gene. The CDR3 sequence is 13 residues long. CDR1 is MDHEN, CDR2 SYDVKM, per germline. Trimming shortened V by 8 bases and J by 6 bases, and 14 bases separated the two germline ends.

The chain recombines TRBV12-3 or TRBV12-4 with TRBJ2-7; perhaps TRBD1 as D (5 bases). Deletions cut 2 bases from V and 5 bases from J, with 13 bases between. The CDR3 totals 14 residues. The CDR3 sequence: CASSLSIRAHEQYF. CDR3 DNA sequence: TGTGCCAGCAGTTTATCGATCAGGGCCCACGAGCAGTACTTC.

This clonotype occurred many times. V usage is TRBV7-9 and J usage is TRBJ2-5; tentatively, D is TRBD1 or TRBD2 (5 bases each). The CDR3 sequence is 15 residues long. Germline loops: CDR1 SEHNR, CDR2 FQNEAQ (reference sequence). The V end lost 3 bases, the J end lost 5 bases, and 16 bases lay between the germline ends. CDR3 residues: CASSLEPGPAETQYF. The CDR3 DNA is TGTGCCAGCAGCTTGGAACCGGGGCCAGCGGAGACCCAGTACTTC.